A selection of T cell receptor beta chains follows, all from one sample in a study of T cells in Graves' hyperthyroidism and ophthalmopathy. MiXCR, run by TCRdb on the multiplex PCR reads, gives a single entry per CDR3 protein. The sample records about 98,000 distinct CDR3 sequences, roughly 37% being singletons. The sequencing input was peripheral blood or thyroid tissue (not recorded which). The receptor set was obtained from a woman younger than 45 with Graves' hyperthyroidism. CDR3s include the opening cysteine and the closing phenylalanine or tryptophan. The D gene is left open where the match is weak. Clone size is not always given. Where it is, it says once, few, many or a class for expanded clones.

d_gene | abundance | j_gene | v_gene | CDR3nt | CDR3aa
. | . | TRBJ1-3 | TRBV5-1 | TGCGCCAGCAGCTTGGCCGGGACAATCGACTCTGGAAACACCATATATTTT | CASSLAGTIDSGNTIYF
. | many | TRBJ1-2 | TRBV7-2 | TGTGCCAGCAGCCCCAAGCTGGTGGCGGCGGGACGGTATGGCTACACCTTC | CASSPKLVAAGRYGYTF
. | . | TRBJ1-5 | TRBV20-1 | TGCAGTGCTAGAGATCGGGGTGAGGACAGTTATCAGCCCCAGCATTTT | CSARDRGEDSYQPQHF
TRBD1 | many | TRBJ2-2 | TRBV28 | TGTGCCAGCAGTCCGCCCCGGGACAGAAGCGGGGAGCTGTTTTTT | CASSPPRDRSGELFF
TRBD1 | . | TRBJ1-5 | TRBV6-5 | TGTGCCAGCGCCGGGACAGGGGGCAATCAGCCCCAGCATTTT | CASAGTGGNQPQHF
TRBD1 | many | TRBJ1-2 | TRBV12-3/TRBV12-4 | TGTGCCAGCAGCGCCGGGACAGGGGACTCTTCGTACACCTTC | CASSAGTGDSSYTF
TRBD2 | few | TRBJ2-3 | TRBV5-1 | TGCGCCAGCAGCTTAGCGGGAGGGTCCTCGGATACGCAGTATTTT | CASSLAGGSSDTQYF
. | many | TRBJ2-7 | TRBV6-5 | TGTGCCAGCAGTTACTCGGAAGTCCGCTCGCTGATCTTC | CASSYSEVRSLIF
. | many | TRBJ1-2 | TRBV20-1 | TGCAGTGTTAAGAGGCAGGCACCTCGGGGCTACACCTTC | CSVKRQAPRGYTF
. | few | TRBJ1-1 | TRBV28 | TGTGCCAGCAATCCAGGGAGGTCCCCTGAAGCTTTCTTT | CASNPGRSPEAFF
. | . | TRBJ1-2 | TRBV11-2 | TGTGCCAGCAGCCAGGAACAGGACGGCTACACCTTC | CASSQEQDGYTF
. | . | TRBJ2-7 | TRBV20-1 | TGCAGTGCTAAGACAGGAGCCTACGAGCAGTACTTC | CSAKTGAYEQYF
TRBD2 | . | TRBJ2-7 | TRBV9 | TGTGCCAGCAGTTTATATGGGACTAGCGGGATCTACAAGCAGTACTTC | CASSLYGTSGIYKQYF
. | . | TRBJ1-2 | TRBV15 | TGTGCCACCAGCAGCGTAGTGGACAGCGCCTTTAACTATGGCTACACCTTC | CATSSVVDSAFNYGYTF
TRBD1 | few | TRBJ1-3 | TRBV28 | TGTGCCAGCAGTTTCTCGCGAACAGGGGGTGGAAACACCATATATTTT | CASSFSRTGGGNTIYF
. | many | TRBJ2-5 | TRBV18 | TGTGCCAGCTCACCACTTGATTGGGAGACCCAGTACTTC | CASSPLDWETQYF
TRBD1 | . | TRBJ2-7 | TRBV7-2 | TGTGCCATCAGCTCAAGGGACAGCTCCTACGAGCAGTACTTC | CAISSRDSSYEQYF
TRBD2 | many | TRBJ2-7 | TRBV24-1 | TGTGCCACAGGTACTAGCGGGAGCCCTCTCTACGAGCAGTACTTC | CATGTSGSPLYEQYF
. | . | TRBJ1-6 | TRBV5-1 | TGCGCCAGCAGCCGGGCGGGGGGCCGATCACCCCTCCACTTT | CASSRAGGRSPLHF
. | . | TRBJ1-1 | TRBV7-9 | TGTGCCAGCAGCTGGTTAGGGGGGGGCACTGAAGCTTTCTTT | CASSWLGGGTEAFF
. | . | TRBJ2-3 | TRBV28 | TGTGCCAGCAGTTTAGCCCGCGGCACTACTATTGCAGATACGCAGTATTTT | CASSLARGTTIADTQYF
TRBD2 | . | TRBJ2-5 | TRBV20-1 | TGCAGTGCTAGAGGGCCTAGCGGGATTGAGACCCAGTACTTC | CSARGPSGIETQYF